Included here is one TCR beta chain sequence, with context. Its cognate antigen is unknown. The record originates from a study of shared clonotypes between healthy human individuals. General study findings and limits: Richness estimates generally favored naive over memory subsets.

Germline V CDR1 and CDR2: LNHDA, SQIVND (reference sequence). The length of the CDR3 is 15 residues. V was pared by 1 base and J by 4 bases, with 14 bases between. Method: immunoSEQ multiplex PCR; TCRdb's copy keeps in-frame clones and lacks some. This table has about 2 million clones, about 95% appearing once. The study drew all its donors from Caucasian adults living in Nashville, Tennessee. The sequence was obtained from a young man in good health. Sequenced: naive CD4+ T cells sorted from blood. The subset is: CD45RA+ positively selected. V is TRBV19 and J is TRBJ2-7, with D perhaps assigned TRBD1 or TRBD2 (5 bases each). The CDR3 nucleotides read TGTGCCAGTAGTATAGGGGACCAACCCTTTTACGAGCAGTACTTC. This gives the protein CASSIGDQPFYEQYF.